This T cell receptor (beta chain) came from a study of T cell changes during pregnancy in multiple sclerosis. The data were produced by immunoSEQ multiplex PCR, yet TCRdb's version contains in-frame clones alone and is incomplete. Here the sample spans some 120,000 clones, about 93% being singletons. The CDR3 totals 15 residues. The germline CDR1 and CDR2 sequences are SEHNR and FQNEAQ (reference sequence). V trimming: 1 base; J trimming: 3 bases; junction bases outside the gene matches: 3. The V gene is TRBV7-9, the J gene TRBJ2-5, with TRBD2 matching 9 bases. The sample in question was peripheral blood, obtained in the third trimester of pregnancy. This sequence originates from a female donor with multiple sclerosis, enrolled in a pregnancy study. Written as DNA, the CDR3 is TGTGCCAGCAGCTTAGGGATAGCGGGGGAAGAGACCCAGTACTTC. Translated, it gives CASSLGIAGEETQYF.